This T cell receptor beta chain was sequenced for a study of cytomegalovirus exposure and HLA in healthy donors. Study results and limitations: Among TCR beta chains, those listed as cytomegalovirus-associated numbered more than 150. Sequencing probably produced one cluster of sequence variants that were highly shared.

The V gene lost 0 bases and the J gene lost 6 bases, with 10 bases spanning the gap. The germline V gene has CDR1 SGDLS and CDR2 YYNGEE. The CDR3 is 14 amino acids. PCR used 60 Vbeta primers and 13 Jbeta primers. Assay used: immunoSEQ multiplex PCR; TCRdb lists only in-frame clones, some missing. Here the sample spans fewer than 150,000 clones, roughly four fifths being singletons. This clone came up once. Its specificity is unknown. The chain is built from TRBV9 and TRBJ2-4; tentatively, D is TRBD1 (6 bases). Sequenced: PBMCs. The TCR sequence derives from a woman in her forties or fifties in good health and CMV-seropositive. CDR3 region: CASSVGVGGNIQYF. CDR3 in DNA: TGTGCCAGCAGCGTAGGGGTAGGGGGAAACATTCAGTACTTC.